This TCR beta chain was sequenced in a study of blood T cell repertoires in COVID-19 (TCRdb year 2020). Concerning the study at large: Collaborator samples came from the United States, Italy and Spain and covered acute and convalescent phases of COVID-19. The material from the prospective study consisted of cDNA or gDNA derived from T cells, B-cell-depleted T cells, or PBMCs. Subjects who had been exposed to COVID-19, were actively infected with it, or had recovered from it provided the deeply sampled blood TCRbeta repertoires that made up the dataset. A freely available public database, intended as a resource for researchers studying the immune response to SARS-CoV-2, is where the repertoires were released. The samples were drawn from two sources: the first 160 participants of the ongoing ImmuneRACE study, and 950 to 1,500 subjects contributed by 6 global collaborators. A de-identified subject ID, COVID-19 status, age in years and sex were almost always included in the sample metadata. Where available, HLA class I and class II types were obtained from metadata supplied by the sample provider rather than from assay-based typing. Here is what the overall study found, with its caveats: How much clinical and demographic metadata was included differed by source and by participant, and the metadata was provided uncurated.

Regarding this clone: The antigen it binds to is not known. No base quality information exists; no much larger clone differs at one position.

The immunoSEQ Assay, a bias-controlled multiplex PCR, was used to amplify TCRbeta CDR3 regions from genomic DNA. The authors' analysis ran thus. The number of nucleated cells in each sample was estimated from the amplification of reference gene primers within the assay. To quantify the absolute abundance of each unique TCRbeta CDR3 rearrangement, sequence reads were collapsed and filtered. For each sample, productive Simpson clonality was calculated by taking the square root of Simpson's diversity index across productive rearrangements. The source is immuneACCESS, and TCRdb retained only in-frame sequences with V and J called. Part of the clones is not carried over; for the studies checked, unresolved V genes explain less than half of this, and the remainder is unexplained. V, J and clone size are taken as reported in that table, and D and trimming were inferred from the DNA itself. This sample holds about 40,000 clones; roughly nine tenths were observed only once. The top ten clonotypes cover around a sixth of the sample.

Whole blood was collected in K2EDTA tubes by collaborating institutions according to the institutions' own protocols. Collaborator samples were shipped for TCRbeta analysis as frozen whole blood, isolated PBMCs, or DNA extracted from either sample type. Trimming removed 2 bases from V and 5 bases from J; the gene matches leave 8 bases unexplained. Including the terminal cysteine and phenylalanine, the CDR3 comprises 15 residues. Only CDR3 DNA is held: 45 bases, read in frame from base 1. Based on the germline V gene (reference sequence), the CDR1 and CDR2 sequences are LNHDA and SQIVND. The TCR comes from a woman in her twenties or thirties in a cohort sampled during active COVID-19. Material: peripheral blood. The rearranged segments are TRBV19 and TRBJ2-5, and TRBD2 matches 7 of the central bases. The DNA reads TGTGCCAGTAGTATACAGGGAGGGATTTTGGAGACCCAGTACTTC. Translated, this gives CASSIQGGILETQYF.